What follows are 25 T cell receptor beta chains derived from one specimen sequenced in a study of T cells in lung cancer brain metastases. Using immunoSEQ multiplex PCR, the repertoire was profiled, and TCRdb retains in-frame clones only, with some absent. The sample gives approximately 800 clones, approximately 85% of which show up once; approximately 10% is in the top ten. The sequenced sample consisted of tumor tissue from a brain metastasis. These receptors were collected from an older man with non-small cell lung cancer that had spread to the brain.

This rearrangement joins TRBV10-3 to TRBJ1-3; D possibly corresponds to TRBD1 (5 bases). CDR1 ENHRY and CDR2 SYGVKD come from the germline V gene. The CDR3 is 14 amino acids. Trimming left V 11 bases short and J 0 bases short, with 14 bases between. The CDR3, as DNA: TGTGCCCTCCGGGACCGAAACTCTGGAAACACCATATATTTT. This translates into CALRDRNSGNTIYF.

The chain recombines TRBV19 with TRBJ2-3; either TRBD1 or TRBD2 may supply D (5 bases each). The V gene's germline CDR1 is LNHDA and CDR2 SQIVND (reference sequence). V was clipped by 8 bases and J by 1 base, with 19 bases between them. CDR3 size: 16 residues. As DNA, the CDR3 is TGTGCCAGTTCCGTCGGGGCACCTCTCCGCACAGATACGCAGTATTTT. Translating gives CASSVGAPLRTDTQYF.

J is TRBJ1-1 and V is TRBV5-1, with D hard to call. The CDR3 has 13 amino acids. V was trimmed by 1 base and J by 0 bases, leaving 4 bases between them. Germline-derived CDR1 and CDR2 are SGHRS and YFSETQ. Here the CDR3 DNA reads TGCGCCAGCAGCTTGTCGATGAACACTGAAGCTTTCTTT. Translation: CASSLSMNTEAFF.

V usage is TRBV20-1 and J usage is TRBJ1-2; D not resolved. The CDR3 is 10 residues long. V lost 5 bases, J lost 12 bases, and 13 bases lay in between. CDR1 and CDR2 (germline): DFQATT, SNEGSKA (reference sequence). The CDR3: CSADRTIDTF. The CDR3 DNA reads TGCAGTGCTGACCGAACTATTGACACCTTC.

The V call is TRBV29-1, the J call TRBJ2-1; no definite D call. Germline CDR1 and CDR2: SQVTM and ANQGSEA. Trimming removed 4 bases from V and 3 bases from J, with 10 bases in between. The CDR3 is 13 amino acids. The CDR3 DNA follows: TGCAGCGTTGTGGGCCGGAACTACAATGAGCAGTTCTTC. Translation: CSVVGRNYNEQFF.

The gene calls are TRBV18 and TRBJ1-3; tentative D call: TRBD1 (5 bases). This CDR3 spans 15 amino acids. Trimming left V 3 bases short and J 0 bases short, with 9 bases between. Germline loops: CDR1 KGHSH, CDR2 LQKENI. CDR3: CASSPYDSSGNTIYF. The CDR3, as DNA: TGTGCCAGCTCACCCTATGACAGCTCTGGAAACACCATATATTTT.

The genes are TRBV14 and TRBJ1-2; D is ambiguous. Trimming pared 1 base from V and 3 bases from J, leaving 9 bases between. This CDR3 comprises 14 residues. Germline CDR1 and CDR2: SGHDN and FVKESK. The CDR3 DNA sequence: TGTGCCAGCAGCCAAGGGCCTGAAGACTATGGCTACACCTTC. As protein: CASSQGPEDYGYTF.

The chain recombines TRBV4-1 with TRBJ2-1; D possibly corresponds to TRBD2 (6 bases). With 3 bases removed from V and 7 bases from J, the gap between germline ends came to 13 bases. There are 14 residues in the CDR3. CDR1 and CDR2 (germline): MGHRA, YSYEKL. CDR3 region: CASSQAGKGNEQFF. CDR3 in DNA: TGCGCCAGCAGCCAGGCGGGAAAGGGTAATGAGCAGTTCTTC.

This clone occurred a few times. J is TRBJ1-2 and V is TRBV14, with TRBD1 matching over 9 bases. V gave up 6 bases and J gave up 4 bases; unmatched junction bases: 6. Germline lookup yields CDR1 SGHDN and CDR2 FVKESK. This CDR3 spans 14 amino acids. CDR3 sequence (DNA): TGTGCCAGCAGGCCGACAGGGGGAGGCTATGGCTACACCTTC. Encoded protein: CASRPTGGGYGYTF.

This clone was observed once. The chain recombines TRBV29-1 with TRBJ2-3; either TRBD1 or TRBD2 may supply D (6 bases each). V was cut by 7 bases and J by 1 base, with 12 bases left in between. This CDR3 comprises 13 residues. The germline gives CDR1 SQVTM, CDR2 ANQGSEA. Here the CDR3 DNA reads TGCAGCGCAGAGAGGGGGGGCACAGATACGCAGTATTTT. Protein product: CSAERGGTDTQYF.

The J gene is TRBJ2-1, the V gene TRBV18, with D possibly called TRBD1 or TRBD2 (5 bases each). Trimming cost V 3 bases and J 6 bases, with 15 bases left between them. This CDR3 comprises 15 residues. Germline V CDR1 and CDR2: KGHSH, LQKENI. The CDR3, as DNA: TGTGCCAGCTCACCGGGGACCCCCCAAATCAATGAGCAGTTCTTC. Its protein product is CASSPGTPQINEQFF.

The chain employs TRBV5-1 and TRBJ1-2, with a possible D match to TRBD1 (5 bases). V lost 4 bases to trimming and J lost 7 bases, with 17 bases between them. CDR3 size: 14 residues. CDR1 SGHRS and CDR2 YFSETQ come from the germline V gene. This CDR3 reads CASSLTQGGSGYTF. The DNA for the CDR3 is TGCGCCAGCAGCCTTACCCAGGGAGGGTCTGGCTACACCTTC.

This clone was detected only a few times. The chain has TRBV9 and TRBJ2-2; no clear D. The ends were cut back, 3 bases at V and 7 bases at J, with 7 bases in the middle. CDR1 and CDR2 (germline): SGDLS, YYNGEE. This CDR3 contains 12 residues. The CDR3 coding sequence is TGTGCCAGCAGCGCAGTCAGCGGGGAGCTGTTTTTT. Protein sequence: CASSAVSGELFF.

The V gene is TRBV18, the J gene TRBJ2-3, with TRBD2 identical over 12 bases. Germline CDR1 reads KGHSH; CDR2 reads LQKENI. V lost 4 bases, J lost 4 bases, and 6 bases stayed unmatched. There are 16 residues in the CDR3. CDR3 residues: CASSRETSGSSDTQYF. For the CDR3, the DNA is TGTGCCAGCTCACGGGAGACTAGCGGGAGTTCAGATACGCAGTATTTT.

J is TRBJ2-7 and V is TRBV27; D unclear. Germline CDR1 is MNHEY and CDR2 is SMNVEV (reference sequence). The CDR3 is made up of 12 amino acids. Trimming left V 10 bases short and J 3 bases short, with 13 bases between. This CDR3 reads CATEGSLYEQYV. The DNA for the CDR3 is TGTGCCACTGAAGGCAGTCTCTACGAGCAGTACGTC.

The chain combines TRBV18 with TRBJ1-2; no firm D call. There are 15 residues in the CDR3. Germline V gives CDR1 KGHSH, CDR2 LQKENI. V lost 3 bases and J 3 bases, leaving 14 bases between the germline ends. The CDR3 region is CASSPQTDADYGYTF. In nucleotides, the CDR3 is TGTGCCAGCTCACCTCAAACGGACGCGGACTATGGCTACACCTTC.

The chain employs TRBV6-5 and TRBJ1-2; no clear D. The CDR3 is made up of 15 amino acids. The germline gives CDR1 MNHEY, CDR2 SVGAGI. V lost 6 bases to trimming and J lost 8 bases, with 22 bases between them. Written as DNA, the CDR3 is TGTGCCAGCAGCCAAAATCCACAGTGGGCGAAAGGCTACACCTTC. Its translation is CASSQNPQWAKGYTF.

The gene calls are TRBV4-1 and TRBJ2-3; D is uncertain. Germline-derived CDR1 and CDR2 are MGHRA and YSYEKL. Deletions cut 6 bases from V and 6 bases from J, with 16 bases between. The CDR3 is 14 residues long. CDR3 amino acids: CASSEPGRADTQYF. CDR3 DNA: TGCGCCAGCAGTGAACCGGGCCGCGCGGATACGCAGTATTTT.

The chain uses TRBV28 and TRBJ1-2, with no clear D. The CDR3 is 16 residues long. In germline, CDR1 is MDHEN, CDR2 SYDVKM. V lost 5 bases to trimming and J lost 4 bases, with 20 bases between them. The CDR3 nucleotides are TGTGCCAGCAGTATCTATCTAGCTGGGCAGCGCTATGGCTACACCTTC. It yields the protein CASSIYLAGQRYGYTF.

The V gene is TRBV7-9, the J gene TRBJ2-2; D gene ambiguous. The CDR3 is 14 residues long. The germline V gene encodes CDR1 SEHNR and CDR2 FQNEAQ (reference sequence). V lost 5 bases, J lost 1 base, and 8 bases lay in between. This chain's CDR3 is CASSPTWNTGELFF. CDR3 coding DNA: TGTGCCAGCAGCCCAACCTGGAACACCGGGGAGCTGTTTTTT.

V is TRBV9 and J is TRBJ2-2; 14 bases agree with TRBD2. Germline CDR1 SGDLS, CDR2 YYNGEE. This CDR3 is 19 amino acids long. Germline trimming cut 4 bases from V and 1 base from J; bases unmatched to any gene: 9. The CDR3 sequence is CASSTRPGTSGGNTGELFF. CDR3 DNA sequence: TGTGCCAGCAGCACCCGTCCCGGGACTAGCGGGGGGAACACCGGGGAGCTGTTTTTT.

V is TRBV7-8 and J is TRBJ2-7, with D maybe TRBD2 (5 bases). Trimming removed 5 bases from V and 1 base from J, with 6 bases in between. The CDR3 has 12 amino acids. Germline loops: CDR1 SGHVS, CDR2 FQNEAQ. The CDR3 DNA sequence: TGTGCCAGCAGCGGACTTTCCTACGAGCAGTACTTC. The encoded protein is CASSGLSYEQYF.

This clone was picked up a small number of times. This rearrangement joins TRBV7-4 to TRBJ2-2; 8 bases are shared with TRBD2. V trimming: 5 bases; J trimming: 4 bases; junction bases outside the gene matches: 6. CDR1 is SGHVT, CDR2 SQSDAQ, per germline. The CDR3 extends over 15 amino acids. The CDR3 bases are TGTGCCAGCAGCCCCCGGCTAGCGGGCACCGGGGAGCTGTTTTTT. Protein product: CASSPRLAGTGELFF.

The rearrangement uses TRBV19 and TRBJ2-1, with 10 bases lining up with TRBD2. Germline trimming cut 1 base from V and 3 bases from J; bases unmatched to any gene: 6. The CDR3 is 17 amino acids. The germline gives CDR1 LNHDA, CDR2 SQIVND (reference sequence). CDR3 bases: TGTGCCAGTAGTATAGGGCTAGCGGGAGTCATCTACAATGAGCAGTTCTTC. It specifies CASSIGLAGVIYNEQFF.

The chain combines TRBV15 with TRBJ1-5; 11 positions match TRBD1. V lost 1 base and J lost 8; bases outside the gene matches: 10. This CDR3 contains 17 residues. The germline CDR1 and CDR2 sequences are LNHNV and YYDKDF (reference sequence). CDR3 loop: CATSRGGQGALTEPQHF. The CDR3 coding sequence is TGTGCCACCAGCAGAGGAGGACAGGGGGCCCTCACTGAGCCCCAGCATTTT.